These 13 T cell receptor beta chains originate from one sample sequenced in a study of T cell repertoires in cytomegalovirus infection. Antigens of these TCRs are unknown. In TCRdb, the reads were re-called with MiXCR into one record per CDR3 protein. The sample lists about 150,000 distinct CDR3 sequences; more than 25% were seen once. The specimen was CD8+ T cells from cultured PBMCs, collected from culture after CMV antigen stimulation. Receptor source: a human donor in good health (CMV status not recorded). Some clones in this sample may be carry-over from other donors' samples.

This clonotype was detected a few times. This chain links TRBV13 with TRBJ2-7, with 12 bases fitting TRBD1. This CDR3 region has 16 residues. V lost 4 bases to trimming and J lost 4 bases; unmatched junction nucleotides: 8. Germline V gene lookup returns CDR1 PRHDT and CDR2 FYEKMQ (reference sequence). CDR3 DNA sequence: TGTGCCAGCAGCTCAACCGGGACAGGGGGCGGGTACGAGCAGTACTTC. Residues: CASSSTGTGGGYEQYF.

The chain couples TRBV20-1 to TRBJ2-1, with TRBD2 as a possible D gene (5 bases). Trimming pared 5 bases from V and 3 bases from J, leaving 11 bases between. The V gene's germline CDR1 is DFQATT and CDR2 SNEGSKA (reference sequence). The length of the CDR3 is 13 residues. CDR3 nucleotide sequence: TGCAGTGCTTACGGACTGATCTACAATGAGCAGTTCTTC. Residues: CSAYGLIYNEQFF.

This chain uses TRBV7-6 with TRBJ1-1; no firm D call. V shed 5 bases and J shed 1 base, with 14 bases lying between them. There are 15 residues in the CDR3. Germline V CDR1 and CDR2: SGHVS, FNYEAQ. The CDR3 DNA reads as TGTGCCAGCAGCGAGCCGGGCCCATCGAACACTGAAGCTTTCTTT. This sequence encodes CASSEPGPSNTEAFF. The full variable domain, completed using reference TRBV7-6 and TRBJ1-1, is GAGVSQSPRYKVTKRGQDVALRCDPISGHVSLYWYRQALGQGPEFLTYFNYEAQQDKSGLPNDRFSAERPEGSISTLTIQRTEQRDSAMYRCASSEPGPSNTEAFFGQGTRLTVV.

In DNA, the CDR3 is TGTGCCAGCAGCCCTAGTCAAAGGGGGTTTTCGAATTCACCCCTCCACTTT. Translation gives CASSPSQRGFSNSPLHF. The chain employs TRBV11-2 and TRBJ1-6, with D perhaps matching TRBD1 (6 bases). Germline CDR1 reads SGHAT; CDR2 reads FQNNGV. The V end lost 5 bases, the J end lost 7 bases, and 21 bases lay between the germline ends. This CDR3 region has 17 residues.

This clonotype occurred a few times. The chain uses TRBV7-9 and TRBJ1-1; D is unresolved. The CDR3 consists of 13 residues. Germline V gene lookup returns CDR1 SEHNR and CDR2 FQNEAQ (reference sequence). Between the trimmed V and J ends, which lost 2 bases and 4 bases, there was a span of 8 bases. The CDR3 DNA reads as TGTGCCAGCAGCTTATTAAGTGGCACTGAAGCTTTCTTT. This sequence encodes CASSLLSGTEAFF.

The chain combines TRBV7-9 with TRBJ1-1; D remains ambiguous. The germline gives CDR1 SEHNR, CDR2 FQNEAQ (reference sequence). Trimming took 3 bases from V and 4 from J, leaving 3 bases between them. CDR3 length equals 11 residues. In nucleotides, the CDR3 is TGTGCCAGCAGCTTCCTCACTGAAGCTTTCTTT. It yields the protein CASSFLTEAFF.

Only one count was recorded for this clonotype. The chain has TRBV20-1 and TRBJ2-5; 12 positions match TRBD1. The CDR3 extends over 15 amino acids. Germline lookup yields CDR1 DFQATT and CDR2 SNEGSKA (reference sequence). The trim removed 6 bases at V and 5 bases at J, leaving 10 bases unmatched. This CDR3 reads CSATPGTGGTETQYF. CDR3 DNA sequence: TGCAGTGCAACCCCCGGGACAGGGGGCACGGAGACCCAGTACTTC.

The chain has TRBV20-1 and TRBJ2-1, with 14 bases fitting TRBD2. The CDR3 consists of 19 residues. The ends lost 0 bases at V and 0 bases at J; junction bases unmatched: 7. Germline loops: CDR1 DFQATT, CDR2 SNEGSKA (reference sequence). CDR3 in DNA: TGCAGTGCTAGAGATGTGCAGGGGACTAGCGGGGGCTCCTACAATGAGCAGTTCTTC. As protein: CSARDVQGTSGGSYNEQFF.

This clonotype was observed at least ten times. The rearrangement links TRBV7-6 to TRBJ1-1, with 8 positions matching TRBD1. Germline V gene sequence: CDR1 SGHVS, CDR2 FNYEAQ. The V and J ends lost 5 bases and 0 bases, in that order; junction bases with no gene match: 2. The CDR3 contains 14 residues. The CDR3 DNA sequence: TGTGCCAGCAGCCCGGACAGGGTGAACACTGAAGCTTTCTTT. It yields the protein CASSPDRVNTEAFF. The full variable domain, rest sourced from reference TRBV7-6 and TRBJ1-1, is GAGVSQSPRYKVTKRGQDVALRCDPISGHVSLYWYRQALGQGPEFLTYFNYEAQQDKSGLPNDRFSAERPEGSISTLTIQRTEQRDSAMYRCASSPDRVNTEAFFGQGTRLTVV.

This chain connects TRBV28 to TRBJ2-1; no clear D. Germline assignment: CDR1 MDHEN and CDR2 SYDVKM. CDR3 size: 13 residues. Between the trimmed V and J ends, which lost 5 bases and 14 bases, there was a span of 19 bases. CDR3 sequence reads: CASSLRPQRVEFF. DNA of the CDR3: TGTGCCAGCAGTCTCCGGCCCCAAAGGGTGGAGTTCTTC. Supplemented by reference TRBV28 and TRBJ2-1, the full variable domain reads DVKVTQSSRYLVKRTGEKVFLECVQDMDHENMFWYRQDPGLGLRLIYFSYDVKMKEKGDIPEGYSVSREKKERFSLILESASTNQTSMYLCASSLRPQRVEFFGPGTRLTVL.

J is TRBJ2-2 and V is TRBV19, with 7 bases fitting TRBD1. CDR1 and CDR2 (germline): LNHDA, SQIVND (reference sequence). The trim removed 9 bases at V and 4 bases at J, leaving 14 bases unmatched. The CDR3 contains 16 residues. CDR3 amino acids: CASRRYQGVGTGELFF. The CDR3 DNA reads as TGTGCCAGCCGAAGATACCAGGGGGTTGGCACCGGGGAGCTGTTTTTT.

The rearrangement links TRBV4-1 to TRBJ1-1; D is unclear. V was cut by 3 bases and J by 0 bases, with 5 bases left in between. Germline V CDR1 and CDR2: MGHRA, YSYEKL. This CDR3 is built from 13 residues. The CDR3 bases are TGCGCCAGCAGCCAGCGCTTGAACACTGAAGCTTTCTTT. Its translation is CASSQRLNTEAFF.

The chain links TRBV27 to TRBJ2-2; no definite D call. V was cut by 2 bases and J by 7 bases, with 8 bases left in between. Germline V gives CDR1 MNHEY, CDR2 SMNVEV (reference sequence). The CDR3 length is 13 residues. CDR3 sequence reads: CASSLLDVGELFF. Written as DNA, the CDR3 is TGTGCCAGCAGTTTACTGGACGTCGGGGAGCTGTTTTTT.